A selection of T cell receptor beta chains follows, all from one sample in a study of T cell repertoires in cytomegalovirus infection. TCRdb re-analysed the reads in MiXCR, keeping a single row per CDR3 protein. The table includes more than 150,000 distinct CDR3 sequences, roughly 20% detected once. The sample taken for sequencing was PBMCs. The receptors come from a human donor in good health (CMV status not recorded). Some clones in this sample may be carry-over from other donors' samples. Both conserved end residues are part of each CDR3. A D gene is named only where the DNA matches it firmly. Some rows have no size entry. The others give once, few or many, or a class for an expanded clone.

clone_size	d_call	j_call	v_call	cdr3_nt	cdr3_aa
many	TRBD1	TRBJ2-1	TRBV7-9	TGTGCCAGCAGTTTCCGGGACAGGGGGGGCAATGAGCAGTTCTTC	CASSFRDRGGNEQFF
-	TRBD1	TRBJ1-1	TRBV5-1	TGCGCCAGCAGCCCAGAACAGGGGATGAGCACTGAAGCTTTCTTT	CASSPEQGMSTEAFF
-	-	TRBJ1-2	TRBV15	TGTGCCCCCAGCAGAGATCTGGAGGGGCGGAGTGGCTACACCTTC	CAPSRDLEGRSGYTF
-	-	TRBJ2-2	TRBV6-5	TGTGCCAGCAAAGGGACGGCTAGGGAGGAGCTGTTTTTT	CASKGTAREELFF
many	TRBD2	TRBJ2-2	TRBV12-3/TRBV12-4	TGTGCCAGCAGTTTAGTCGGAGGACTAGCGGGCGCGCCCACCGGGGAGCTGTTTTTT	CASSLVGGLAGAPTGELFF
many	-	TRBJ1-1	TRBV4-1	TGCGCCAGCAGCCAAGGAGGGAGGACTGAAGCTTTCTTT	CASSQGGRTEAFF
-	-	TRBJ2-3	TRBV5-1	TGCGCCAGCAGCTTGGAGAGACATGGAGATACGCAGTATTTT	CASSLERHGDTQYF
many	TRBD1	TRBJ1-1	TRBV29-1	TGCAGCGTTGACCGGACAGGGATCTGGAGCACTGAAGCTTTCTTT	CSVDRTGIWSTEAFF
many	-	TRBJ2-1	TRBV7-2	TGTGCCAGCAGCCGCTCGTTCGGACAGCCCAATGAGCAGTTCTTC	CASSRSFGQPNEQFF
-	-	TRBJ2-7	TRBV25-1	TGTGCCAGCAGTGAATCGATCGGGGGCACCTACGAGCAGTACTTC	CASSESIGGTYEQYF
few	-	TRBJ2-5	TRBV6-5	TGTGCCAGCAGTTACTCCAGGGCCGGGGAGACCCAGTACTTC	CASSYSRAGETQYF
-	TRBD1	TRBJ2-3	TRBV11-3	TGTGCCAGCAGCTTAGATTCGGACAGGGGCACAGATACGCAGTATTTT	CASSLDSDRGTDTQYF